This TCR beta chain was documented in a study of T cell changes during pregnancy in multiple sclerosis. Profiling relied on immunoSEQ multiplex PCR, and the TCRdb table lists in-frame clones only, not all of them. This table holds 30,000 to 45,000 clones, more than 85% found once. This CDR3 has 19 amino acids. Germline CDR1 reads LNHNV; CDR2 reads YYDKDF (reference sequence). V was shortened by 0 bases and J by 6 bases, with 26 bases between the two germline ends. The sequence derives from a female donor with multiple sclerosis, enrolled in a pregnancy study. Sequencing was performed on CD8+ T cells from peripheral blood mononuclear cells, taken in the first trimester of pregnancy. V usage is TRBV15 and J usage is TRBJ1-2; D possibly corresponds to TRBD1 (6 bases). The CDR3 nucleotides read TGTGCCACCAGCAGAGATCTAAGTCCGCAGGGGCCGTCCGGGGATGGCTACACCTTC. Protein sequence: CATSRDLSPQGPSGDGYTF.